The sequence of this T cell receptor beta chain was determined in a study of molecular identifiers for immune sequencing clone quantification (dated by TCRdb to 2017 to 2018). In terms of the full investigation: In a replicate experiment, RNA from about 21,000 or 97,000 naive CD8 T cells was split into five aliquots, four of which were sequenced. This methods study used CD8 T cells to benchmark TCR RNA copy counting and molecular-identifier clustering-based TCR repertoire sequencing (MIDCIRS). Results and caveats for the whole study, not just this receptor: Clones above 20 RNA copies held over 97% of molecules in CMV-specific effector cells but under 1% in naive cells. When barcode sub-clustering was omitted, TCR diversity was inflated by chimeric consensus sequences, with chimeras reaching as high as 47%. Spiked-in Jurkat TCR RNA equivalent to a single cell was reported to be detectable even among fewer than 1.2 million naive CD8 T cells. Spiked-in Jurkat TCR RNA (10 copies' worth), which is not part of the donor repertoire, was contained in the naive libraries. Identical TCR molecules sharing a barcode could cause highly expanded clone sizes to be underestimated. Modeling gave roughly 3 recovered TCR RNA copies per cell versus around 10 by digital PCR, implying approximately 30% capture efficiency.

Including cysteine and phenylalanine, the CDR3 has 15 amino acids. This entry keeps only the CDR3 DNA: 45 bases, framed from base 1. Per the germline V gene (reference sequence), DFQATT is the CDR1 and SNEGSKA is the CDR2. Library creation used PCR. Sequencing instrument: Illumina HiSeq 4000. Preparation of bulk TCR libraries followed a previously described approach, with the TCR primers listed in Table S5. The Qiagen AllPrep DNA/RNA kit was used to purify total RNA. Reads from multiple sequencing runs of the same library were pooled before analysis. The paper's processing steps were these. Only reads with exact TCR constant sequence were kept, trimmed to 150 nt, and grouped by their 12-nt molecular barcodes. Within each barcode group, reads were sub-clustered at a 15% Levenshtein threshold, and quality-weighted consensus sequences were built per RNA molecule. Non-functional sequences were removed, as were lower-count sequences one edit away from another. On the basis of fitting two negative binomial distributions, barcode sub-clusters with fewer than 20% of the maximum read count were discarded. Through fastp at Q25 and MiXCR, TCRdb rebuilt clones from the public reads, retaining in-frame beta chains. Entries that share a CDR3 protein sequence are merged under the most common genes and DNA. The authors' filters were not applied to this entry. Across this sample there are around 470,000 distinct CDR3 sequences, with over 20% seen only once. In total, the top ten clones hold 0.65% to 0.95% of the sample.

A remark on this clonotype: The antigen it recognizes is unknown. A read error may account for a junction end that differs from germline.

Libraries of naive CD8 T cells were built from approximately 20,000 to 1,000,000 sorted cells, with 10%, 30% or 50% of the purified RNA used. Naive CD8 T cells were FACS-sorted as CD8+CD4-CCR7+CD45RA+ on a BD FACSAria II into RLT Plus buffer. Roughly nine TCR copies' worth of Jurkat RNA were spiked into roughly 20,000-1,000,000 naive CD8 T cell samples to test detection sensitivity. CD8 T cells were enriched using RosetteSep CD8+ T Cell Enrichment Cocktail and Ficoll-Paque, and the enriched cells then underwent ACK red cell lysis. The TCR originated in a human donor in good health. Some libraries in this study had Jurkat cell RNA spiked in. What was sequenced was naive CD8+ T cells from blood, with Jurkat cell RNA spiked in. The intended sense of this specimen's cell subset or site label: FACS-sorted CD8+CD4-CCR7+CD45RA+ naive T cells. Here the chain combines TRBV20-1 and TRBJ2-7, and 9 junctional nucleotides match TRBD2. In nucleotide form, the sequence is TGCAGTGCTCGAGATTGGACTAGCGCGGTCTACGAGCAGTACTTC. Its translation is CSARDWTSAVYEQYF.